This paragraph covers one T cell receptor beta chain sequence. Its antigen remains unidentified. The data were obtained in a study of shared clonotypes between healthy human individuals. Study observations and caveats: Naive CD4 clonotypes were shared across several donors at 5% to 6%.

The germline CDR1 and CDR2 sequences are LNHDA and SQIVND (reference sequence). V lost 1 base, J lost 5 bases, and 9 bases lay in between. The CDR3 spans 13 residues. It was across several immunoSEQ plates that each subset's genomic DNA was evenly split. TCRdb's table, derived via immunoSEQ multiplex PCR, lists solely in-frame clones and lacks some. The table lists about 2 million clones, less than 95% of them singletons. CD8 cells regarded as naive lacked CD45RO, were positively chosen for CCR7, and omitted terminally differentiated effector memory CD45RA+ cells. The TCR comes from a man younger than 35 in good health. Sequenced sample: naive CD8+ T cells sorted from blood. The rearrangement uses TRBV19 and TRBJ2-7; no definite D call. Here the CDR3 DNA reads TGTGCCAGTAGTATAGCCCCTGGGGACGAGCAGTACTTC. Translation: CASSIAPGDEQYF.